One and the same sample provided the 9 T cell receptor beta chains below, sequenced in a study of beta chain features in type 1 diabetes. Their antigen targets remain unknown. The isolated RNA, all of it, was reverse transcribed, so expressed TCRB transcripts were what got sequenced. The table came from immunoSEQ multiplex PCR; TCRdb's copy has only in-frame clones and leaves some out. The data show fewer than 350,000 clones, about 15% seen once. Study findings and constraints: TCRB CDR3s were moderately but significantly shorter in Type 1 diabetes patients in all four CD4+ subsets.

Material: naive CD4+ T cells from blood. These receptors were collected from a man between 18 and 35 years old with type 1 diabetes.

The chain combines TRBV5-6 with TRBJ2-7, with 8 bases that match TRBD1. The CDR3 extends over 14 amino acids. CDR1 SGHDT and CDR2 YYEEEE come from the germline V gene. The ends lost 4 bases at V and 2 bases at J; junction bases unmatched: 5. This chain's CDR3 is CASSPRTGPYEQYF. The CDR3 nucleotides are TGTGCCAGCAGCCCGCGGACAGGGCCCTACGAGCAGTACTTC. Variable domain in full (rest from reference TRBV5-6 and TRBJ2-7): DAGVTQSPTHLIKTRGQQVTLRCSPKSGHDTVSWYQQALGQGPQFIFQYYEEEERQRGNFPDRFSGHQFPNYSSELNVNALLLGDSALYLCASSPRTGPYEQYFGPGTRLTVT.

The V call is TRBV28, the J call TRBJ2-6; weak D call: TRBD2 (5 bases). This CDR3 comprises 15 residues. V lost 6 bases and J 4 bases, leaving 13 bases between the germline ends. Germline lookup yields CDR1 MDHEN and CDR2 SYDVKM. CDR3 sequence (DNA): TGTGCCAGCAGACGCGAGGGCGCCGGGGCCAACGTCCTGACTTTC. As protein: CASRREGAGANVLTF.

This clone was counted only a few times. This chain uses TRBV28 with TRBJ1-1, with 8 bases aligning to TRBD1. The CDR3 runs 13 residues. Losses at the gene ends were 6 bases for V and 10 bases for J; bases not matched to a gene: 10. Germline V gene lookup returns CDR1 MDHEN and CDR2 SYDVKM. In DNA, the CDR3 is TGTGCCAGCAGAAGCGGACAGGGCCCTCCAGCTTTCTTT. It specifies CASRSGQGPPAFF.

This rearrangement joins TRBV9 to TRBJ2-1, with 8 bases identical to TRBD2. V shed 4 bases and J 1 base; nucleotides not matched to a gene: 7. The CDR3 is made up of 16 amino acids. Germline V gene data show CDR1 as SGDLS and CDR2 as YYNGEE. CDR3 coding DNA: TGTGCCAGCAGCTTCAGCGGGGGCCTATCCTACAATGAGCAGTTCTTC. Its translation: CASSFSGGLSYNEQFF.

In this sample, this clone turned up a few times. The V and J genes are TRBV12-5 and TRBJ1-5; TRBD1 aligns across 8 bases. Per germline, CDR1 LGHNT and CDR2 FRNRAP. The CDR3 covers 19 residues. Unmatched junction bases numbered 20, after V lost 6 bases and J lost 4 bases. The CDR3 sequence: CASGEYRGKDLTGNQPQHF. The CDR3 coding sequence is TGTGCTAGTGGGGAATACAGGGGGAAGGATTTAACGGGGAATCAGCCCCAGCATTTT.

This clone was counted between two and nine times. This chain connects TRBV28 to TRBJ2-3; D might be TRBD2 (6 bases). Trimming removed 6 bases from V and 1 base from J, with 14 bases in between. Germline CDR1 reads MDHEN; CDR2 reads SYDVKM. CDR3 size: 15 residues. The CDR3 coding sequence is TGTGCCAGCAGGGTCTGGAGGGCCCGCACAGATACGCAGTATTTT. It is translated as CASRVWRARTDTQYF.

In this sample, this clone turned up a few times. The genes are TRBV5-5 and TRBJ2-3, with 10 bases that match TRBD2. Unmatched junction bases numbered 7, after V lost 3 bases and J lost 3 bases. Per the germline V gene, CDR1 is SGHKS and CDR2 is YYEKEE (reference sequence). This CDR3 is 16 amino acids long. The CDR3 DNA sequence: TGTGCCAGCAGCTCGGCGCTAGCGGGGGTAACAGATACGCAGTATTTT. Amino acids: CASSSALAGVTDTQYF.

The genes are TRBV10-3 and TRBJ2-7, with TRBD1 matching over 8 bases. V lost 0 bases, J lost 4 bases, and 5 bases stayed unmatched. Germline V CDR1 and CDR2: ENHRY, SYGVKD. The CDR3 runs to 15 residues. The CDR3: CAISESGQGVYEQYF. As DNA, the CDR3 is TGTGCCATCAGTGAGTCCGGACAGGGAGTATACGAGCAGTACTTC.

The chain employs TRBV7-9 and TRBJ1-1; D is undetermined. This CDR3 contains 12 residues. V lost 5 bases, J lost 11 bases, and 15 bases lay in between. The V gene's germline CDR1 is SEHNR and CDR2 FQNEAQ (reference sequence). The CDR3 here is CASSPGRARAFF. In DNA form, the CDR3 reads TGTGCCAGCAGCCCCGGGAGGGCCAGGGCTTTCTTT.